This T cell receptor beta chain stems from a study of cytomegalovirus exposure and HLA in healthy donors (TCRdb year 2017). Looking at the study overall: According to a later analysis, one platform produced both the 100 to 150 validation repertoires and the 670 or so repertoires of the first cohort. The study aimed to test whether signatures of past pathogen exposure could be identified by cataloging public T cell receptors. To predict cytomegalovirus infection status, the study combined high-throughput TCR immunosequencing, statistical association of individual TCRs with disease status, and machine learning. In addition to the first cohort of 666 subjects, a separate validation cohort of over 90 different subjects was used. On the study overall, not on this receptor specifically: A total of 150 or so TCR beta chains were listed by the study as associated with cytomegalovirus. The classifier was reported to diagnose cytomegalovirus status with high specificity and sensitivity in both the original cohort and the validation cohort. Of the cluster scores, roughly 93% were above 0 in a later analysis, which found that TCRs clustered in the first cohort also tended to co-occur in the 95 to 150 validation repertoires. Across donors, most TCR sequences were observed very rarely, whereas some public TCRs were present in many individuals. A later analysis had no HLA typing for the validation cohort, so co-occurrence there was scored across all 110 or so repertoires. The authors suggested that the approach could potentially be generalized to other disease states and immunological phenotypes. In vitro tests confirmed that a few of the cytomegalovirus-associated TCR beta chains recognize cytomegalovirus antigens.

Points on this clone: The target of this receptor is not known. Base qualities are not recorded, but no much larger clone differs from it by a single base.

Separate from the roughly 700-subject first cohort, the validation cohort of over 90 subjects was the group to which the donors belonged. The CDR3, from cysteine to phenylalanine, totals 13 residues. Only the CDR3 part of the read is kept: 39 bases, read in frame from the first base. Reading the germline V gene gives CDR1 MNHEY and CDR2 SVGAGI. V is shortened by 6 bases, J by 2 bases, and the region joining them spans 8 bases. Library creation used the immunoSEQ multiplex PCR assay. Per the original workflow: A statistical classification framework was developed to diagnose cytomegalovirus status using the catalog of TCR beta chain sequences. This is the immuneACCESS table as TCRdb keeps it, with only in-frame sequences that have V and J called. A part of the clones is gone; compared with another copy, unresolved V genes explain less than half, and the rest is unexplained. Clone size and the V and J calls come from that table; the DNA yielded D and trimming. The table for this sample lists about 140,000 clones; 80% to 90% of them were counted only once. The ten largest clones add up to 3.5% to 5.5% of the sample.

Sequenced: PBMCs. The sequence was obtained from a man younger than 35 in good health and CMV-seropositive. The V and J genes are TRBV6-5 and TRBJ1-3, with the D gene not clear enough to name. The CDR3 region: CASSQVAGNTIYF. The DNA is as follows: TGTGCCAGCAGCCAGGTGGCTGGAAACACCATATATTTT.